These 6 T cell receptor beta chains originate from one sample sequenced in a study of identical twins. Using its own MiXCR run on the 5' RACE reads, TCRdb lists one record per CDR3 protein. The sample consists of roughly 690,000 distinct CDR3 sequences, 5.5% to 7.5% of them appearing once. The sequencing sample was made of naive T cells sorted from blood. Receptor source: a young man in good health.

Concerning this clonotype: One junction end disagrees with the germline gene, perhaps due to a read error. This chain links TRBV11-2 with TRBJ2-3; no clear D. Germline V lookup: CDR1 SGHAT, CDR2 FQNNGV. This CDR3 spans 13 amino acids. CDR3 region: CASTLAFTDTQYF. The CDR3 coding sequence is TGTGCCAGCACCTTAGCATTCACAGATACGCAGTATTTT.

The chain recombines TRBV20-1 with TRBJ2-1, with a weak D call TRBD2 (6 bases). V lost 0 bases and J 0 bases, leaving 9 bases between the germline ends. From germline, CDR1 is DFQATT and CDR2 SNEGSKA (reference sequence). This CDR3 contains 15 residues. CDR3 in DNA: TGCAGTGCTAGAGATAAGGGAGGCTCCTACAATGAGCAGTTCTTC. It translates to CSARDKGGSYNEQFF.

This clonotype was seen many times. The J gene is TRBJ1-5, the V gene TRBV28; D gene ambiguous. The CDR3 spans 14 residues. Germline V CDR1 and CDR2: MDHEN, SYDVKM. Trimming cost V 8 bases and J 7 bases, with 18 bases left between them. The CDR3 nucleotides are TGTGCCAGCGCTAACGGGGTTGCGGGGCAGCCCCAGCATTTT. It encodes CASANGVAGQPQHF.

The J gene is TRBJ2-1, the V gene TRBV5-1, with D possibly TRBD1 on 6 matching bases. The CDR3 spans 14 residues. CDR1 and CDR2 from the germline V gene are SGHRS and YFSETQ. Trimming removed 3 bases at V and 4 bases at J, with 11 bases between. CDR3 sequence: CASSSGASYNEQFF. The CDR3 coding sequence is TGCGCCAGCAGCTCAGGGGCGTCTTACAATGAGCAGTTCTTC. The full variable domain, rest sourced from reference TRBV5-1 and TRBJ2-1, is KAGVTQTPRYLIKTRGQQVTLSCSPISGHRSVSWYQQTPGQGLQFLFEYFSETQRNKGNFPGRFSGRQFSNSRSEMNVSTLELGDSALYLCASSSGASYNEQFFGPGTRLTVL.

This clonotype has a handful of counts. The chain carries TRBV2 and TRBJ2-2, with D unclear. The length of the CDR3 is 15 residues. V was clipped by 8 bases and J by 0 bases, with 13 bases between them. Germline CDR1 and CDR2: SNHLY and FYNNEI. CDR3 coding DNA: TGTGCCAGCGTATTGAAAGGCACGAACACCGGGGAGCTGTTTTTT. This gives the protein CASVLKGTNTGELFF.

The chain employs TRBV29-1 and TRBJ2-3; the match to TRBD2 covers 12 bases. After removal of 4 bases from V and 2 bases from J, the junction contained 10 bases not matched to a gene. Germline loops: CDR1 SQVTM, CDR2 ANQGSEA. The CDR3 loop spans 17 amino acids. The CDR3 sequence is CSVVPVTSGSYTDTQYF. The DNA of the CDR3 is TGCAGCGTTGTGCCCGTGACTAGCGGGAGTTACACAGATACGCAGTATTTT.